The 8 T cell receptor beta chains reported below all come from one sample, sequenced in a study of technical replicates of blood from a handful of donors. Assay used: immunoSEQ multiplex PCR; TCRdb lists only in-frame clones, some missing. In the table there are some 78,000 clones, about 92% of which are singletons. Sequenced material: T cells isolated from PBMCs. The source of these receptors is a human donor in good health.

This chain joins TRBV6-1 and TRBJ1-3; TRBD1 is a possible D gene (6 bases). The CDR3 sequence is 14 residues long. Between the trimmed V and J ends, which lost 8 bases and 4 bases, there was a span of 15 bases. CDR1 MNHNS and CDR2 SASEGT come from the germline V gene. CDR3 sequence: CASGGLTGGNTIYF. DNA of the CDR3: TGTGCCAGCGGTGGTTTAACAGGGGGAAACACCATATATTTT.

The chain has TRBV9 and TRBJ1-2; 7 bases map to TRBD1. V lost 3 bases, J lost 4 bases, and 3 bases stayed unmatched. Germline V gene data show CDR1 as SGDLS and CDR2 as YYNGEE. There are 13 residues in the CDR3. CDR3 DNA sequence: TGTGCCAGCAGCGCCCGGGACAGCTATGGCTACACCTTC. It is translated as CASSARDSYGYTF. Supplemented by reference TRBV9 and TRBJ1-2, the full variable domain reads DSGVTQTPKHLITATGQRVTLRCSPRSGDLSVYWYQQSLDQGLQFLIQYYNGEERAKGNILERFSAQQFPDLHSELNLSSLELGDSALYFCASSARDSYGYTFGSGTRLTVV.

The gene calls are TRBV6-5 and TRBJ2-7; TRBD1 is a possible D gene (6 bases). This CDR3 contains 14 residues. The germline V and J ends were trimmed by 3 bases and 7 bases, with 16 bases remaining between them. Per the germline V gene, CDR1 is MNHEY and CDR2 is SVGAGI. DNA of the CDR3: TGTGCCAGCAGTTATCAGTCAGGGGATGAAGAGCAGTACTTC. This gives the protein CASSYQSGDEEQYF.

The chain recombines TRBV5-1 with TRBJ2-3, with TRBD2 identical over 12 bases. Unmatched junction bases numbered 9, after V lost 7 bases and J lost 6 bases. Germline V gives CDR1 SGHRS, CDR2 YFSETQ. The CDR3 length is 15 residues. CDR3 loop: CASQLQGTSGDTQYF. For the CDR3, the DNA is TGCGCCAGCCAGTTGCAGGGGACTAGCGGGGATACGCAGTATTTT. Supplemented by reference TRBV5-1 and TRBJ2-3, the full variable domain reads KAGVTQTPRYLIKTRGQQVTLSCSPISGHRSVSWYQQTPGQGLQFLFEYFSETQRNKGNFPGRFSGRQFSNSRSEMNVSTLELGDSALYLCASQLQGTSGDTQYFGPGTRLTVL.

This clone has a handful of counts. The chain joins TRBV5-1 to TRBJ2-1, with D hard to call. Germline loops: CDR1 SGHRS, CDR2 YFSETQ. This CDR3 has 15 residues. V lost 1 base and J lost 0, with 8 bases in between. DNA of the CDR3: TGCGCCAGCAGCTTGAACCCCAGCTCCTACAATGAGCAGTTCTTC. Protein sequence: CASSLNPSSYNEQFF.

V gene TRBV19 combines with J gene TRBJ1-5; D may be TRBD1 (5 bases). Germline V CDR1 and CDR2: LNHDA, SQIVND (reference sequence). V shed 3 bases and J shed 6 bases, with 15 bases lying between them. This CDR3 spans 15 amino acids. The CDR3 spells CASSIADTISQPQHF. CDR3 bases: TGTGCCAGTAGTATTGCGGACACAATAAGTCAGCCCCAGCATTTT.

This clone was found a few times. The chain carries TRBV4-2 and TRBJ2-7, with D possibly matching TRBD1 (5 bases). Between the trimmed V and J ends, which lost 0 bases and 5 bases, there was a span of 5 bases. Germline CDR1 and CDR2: LGHNA and YNFKEQ. The CDR3 totals 12 residues. CDR3 coding DNA: TGTGCCAGCAGCCAAGACAGGGACGAGCAGTACTTC. Protein product: CASSQDRDEQYF.

The chain employs TRBV4-1 and TRBJ2-2; D is unresolved. CDR1 is MGHRA, CDR2 YSYEKL, per germline. Trimming stripped 4 bases from V and 5 bases from J, with 8 bases between. The length of the CDR3 is 13 residues. As DNA, the CDR3 is TGCGCCAGCAGCCCTAGAGTAACCGGGGAGCTGTTTTTT. It yields the protein CASSPRVTGELFF.